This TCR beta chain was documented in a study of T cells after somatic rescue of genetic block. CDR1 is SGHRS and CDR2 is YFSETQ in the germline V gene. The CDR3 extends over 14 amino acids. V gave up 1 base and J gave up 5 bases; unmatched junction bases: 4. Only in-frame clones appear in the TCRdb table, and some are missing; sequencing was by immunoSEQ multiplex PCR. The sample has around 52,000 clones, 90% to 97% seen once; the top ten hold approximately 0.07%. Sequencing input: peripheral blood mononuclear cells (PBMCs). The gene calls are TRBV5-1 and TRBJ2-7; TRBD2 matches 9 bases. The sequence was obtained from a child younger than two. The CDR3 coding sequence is TGCGCCAGCAGCTTGACAGCGGGAGGTCACGAGCAGTACTTC. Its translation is CASSLTAGGHEQYF.